Each of the 18 T cell receptor beta chains below was sequenced from the same sample in a study of CXCR3-negative and CXCR3-positive naive CD8 T cells. Each TRB cDNA library was prepared by 5' RACE (with UMI labels). Following a re-call of the 5' RACE reads, TCRdb has one entry per CDR3 protein and lacks DNA. The sample's table shows about 58,000 distinct CDR3 sequences. Source material: naive CXCR3- CD8+ T cells from blood. Subset meaning: CD45RO-CCR7+CD27+CD95- naive CD8+ T cells lacking CXCR3 (TNR3-). The receptors derive from a human donor in good health. Some clones in this sample may be carry-over from other donors' samples.

J is TRBJ1-6 and V is TRBV7-9; absent DNA, TCRdb's TRBD1 call cannot be checked. CDR3 length: 15 amino acids. Per the germline V gene, CDR1 is SEHNR and CDR2 is FQNEAQ (reference sequence). The CDR3 loop is CASSQDGQGGSPLHF.

The rearrangement uses TRBV15 and TRBJ2-6. The germline V gene has CDR1 LNHNV and CDR2 YYDKDF (reference sequence). The length of the CDR3 is 15 residues. CDR3 sequence reads: CATSGSPSGANVLTF.

The chain recombines TRBV6-5 with TRBJ2-1; lacking DNA, the TRBD1 call made by TCRdb goes unchecked. Germline CDR1 is MNHEY and CDR2 is SVGAGI. The CDR3 has 16 amino acids. CDR3: CASSYSIDSGGNEQFF.

The chain links TRBV6-2 or TRBV6-3 to TRBJ2-1; TCRdb designates TRBD1, a call that cannot be tested without DNA. Germline-derived CDR1 and CDR2 are MNHEY and SVGEGT. CDR3 length equals 14 residues. The CDR3 sequence: CASRTRTGSDEQFF.

V is TRBV7-2 and J is TRBJ2-7; TCRdb outputs TRBD2, but without DNA this stays unchecked. The germline CDR1 and CDR2 sequences are SGHTA and FQGNSA. This CDR3 is 17 amino acids long. This CDR3 is CASSLGGLAGLSYEQYF.

V and J are TRBV12-3 or TRBV12-4 and TRBJ1-6. CDR3 length equals 14 residues. CDR3: CASSLAGGNSPLHF.

V usage is TRBV11-2 and J usage is TRBJ2-1; TCRdb names TRBD1, which stays unverified in the absence of DNA. CDR1 is SGHAT and CDR2 is FQNNGV in the germline V gene. The CDR3 is 15 residues long. CDR3 amino acids: CASSLVAGTPNEQFF.

V usage is TRBV7-2 and J usage is TRBJ2-3. CDR1 and CDR2 from the germline V gene are SGHTA and FQGNSA. The CDR3 has 17 amino acids. The CDR3 sequence: CASTSHIRGRATDTQYF.

This clonotype is classed as medium-sized by frequency. This CDR3 is CASSFGLEQETQYF. This chain uses TRBV11-2 with TRBJ2-5. The germline CDR1 and CDR2 sequences are SGHAT and FQNNGV. The CDR3 totals 14 residues.

V is TRBV12-3 or TRBV12-4 and J is TRBJ2-1; TCRdb names TRBD2, which stays unverified in the absence of DNA. The length of the CDR3 is 13 residues. The chain's CDR3 is CASSQLPAVEQFF.

The rearrangement links TRBV18 to TRBJ2-7; TCRdb calls TRBD1, which cannot be checked without DNA. The CDR3 extends over 15 amino acids. Per the germline V gene, CDR1 is KGHSH and CDR2 is LQKENI. CDR3 sequence reads: CASLTGTGIFDEQYF. The variable domain in full, with the rest retrieved from reference TRBV18 and TRBJ2-7, is NAGVMQNPRHLVRRRGQEARLRCSPMKGHSHVYWYRQLPEEGLKFMVYLQKENIIDESGMPKERFSAEFPKEGPSILRIQQVVRGDSAAYFCASLTGTGIFDEQYFGPGTRLTVT.

This chain links TRBV20-1 with TRBJ1-3. The CDR3 spans 15 residues. CDR1 and CDR2 (germline): DFQATT, SNEGSKA (reference sequence). The CDR3 loop reads CSARDRTDSGNTIYF.

The chain's CDR3 is CASSKGEYEETQYF. This sequence joins TRBV14 and TRBJ2-5; there is no DNA to check the TCRdb D call of TRBD2. There are 14 residues in the CDR3. CDR1 is SGHDN and CDR2 is FVKESK in the germline V gene.

The V and J genes are TRBV20-1 and TRBJ2-1; TCRdb selects TRBD1, and the lack of DNA leaves this call unchecked. Germline-derived CDR1 and CDR2 are DFQATT and SNEGSKA (reference sequence). CDR3 length equals 14 residues. This chain's CDR3 is CSAQGQEAYNEQFF.

This chain links TRBV7-9 with TRBJ2-7; the TCRdb D gene call, TRBD1, has no DNA to confirm it. The CDR3 contains 17 residues. Per germline, CDR1 SEHNR and CDR2 FQNEAQ (reference sequence). CDR3 loop: CASSGDQRQVPPYEQYF.

The rearrangement uses TRBV4-1 and TRBJ2-4; TCRdb gives TRBD2 as the D gene, but with no DNA this cannot be confirmed. CDR3 size: 14 residues. CDR1 MGHRA and CDR2 YSYEKL come from the germline V gene. The CDR3 sequence is CASSLPGGKNIQYF.

The genes are TRBV10-3 and TRBJ2-1; TCRdb selects TRBD1, and the lack of DNA leaves this call unchecked. The germline gives CDR1 ENHRY, CDR2 SYGVKD. CDR3 length: 12 amino acids. The CDR3 here is CAISGDDHEQFF.

The chain links TRBV6-2 or TRBV6-3 to TRBJ2-1. In germline, CDR1 is MNHEY, CDR2 SVGEGT. This CDR3 is 14 amino acids long. The CDR3 loop reads CASSYVTDYNEQFF.